This T cell receptor (beta chain) emerged from a study of shared clonotypes between healthy human individuals. In germline, CDR1 is MNHEY, CDR2 SMNVEV (reference sequence). J gave up 5 bases and V 4 bases, and 9 bases lay outside the gene matches. The CDR3 spans 16 residues. Naive CD8 cells were CD45RO-negative, positively selected for CCR7, excluding terminally differentiated effector memory CD45RA+ cells. Data came from immunoSEQ multiplex PCR; TCRdb stores just in-frame clones and leaves some out. The data hold under 2,000,000 clones, with approximately 95% observed a single time. This TCR was sampled from a man younger than 30 in good health. The chain combines TRBV27 with TRBJ2-7; 12 positions agree with TRBD2. The sequencing input was naive CD8+ T cells sorted from blood. The CDR3 DNA is TGTGCCAGCAGTTACAAACCGGGACTAGCGGGCCACGAGCAGTACTTC. Its translation is CASSYKPGLAGHEQYF.